This T cell receptor (beta chain) appears in the sequencing data of a study of identical twins. Trimming took off 6 bases at V and 7 bases at J, with 12 bases between the two ends. The CDR3 has 13 amino acids. Findings of the study overall: Conclusions were based on cross-sectional statistical analysis, without following the same donors.

The sample holds a few counts of this clonotype. Its matching antigen is unknown. A single record per CDR3 protein comes from TCRdb applying MiXCR to the 5' RACE reads. The sample consists of hundreds of thousands of distinct CDR3 sequences, around 21% of them appearing once. The sample was also reused in another study, on T cells expressing NK-cell markers. That work adds: Dominant NKG2C+ clonotypes were found to form about 1.0-8% of CD8+ T cells in over five donors.

Sequenced material: PBMCs. This clonotype originated in a woman aged 18-29 years in good health. This chain links TRBV12-3 or TRBV12-4 with TRBJ2-2, with D possibly matching TRBD1 (6 bases). DNA for the CDR3: TGTGCCAGCAGACCCAGGGGCAGCGGGGAGCTGTTTTTT. This codes for CASRPRGSGELFF.